Listed here are 31 T cell receptor beta chains from one sample, sequenced in a study of T cell repertoires in cytomegalovirus infection (dated by TCRdb to between 2018 and 2021). Sequencer: Illumina HiSeq 1500. TCRdb itself trimmed the public reads at Q25 with fastp, ran MiXCR and retained productive beta chains. Rows with a matching CDR3 protein are joined into one entry that keeps the most common DNA and genes. This sample holds hundreds of thousands of distinct CDR3 sequences; 17% were observed only once. The ten biggest clones cover around 12% of the sample. Sequenced input: PBMCs. The receptors come from a human donor in good health (CMV status not recorded). Some clones in this sample may be carry-over from other donors' samples.

This clonotype was detected only a few times. The rearrangement joins TRBV6-6 to TRBJ2-3, with TRBD1 identical over 9 bases. Germline V lookup: CDR1 MNHNY, CDR2 SVGAGI (reference sequence). The V segment lost 6 bases and the J segment 3 bases; nucleotides outside the gene matches: 7. This CDR3 has 15 residues. CDR3 nucleotide sequence: TGTGCCAGCAGGGGCGGACAGGGGAGAACAGATACGCAGTATTTT. Translation gives CASRGGQGRTDTQYF.

In this sample, this clonotype turned up many times. This CDR3 is CASSHAGPTDTQYF. The CDR3 DNA reads TGTGCCAGCAGCCATGCGGGACCTACAGATACGCAGTATTTT. The chain is built from TRBV3-1 and TRBJ2-3; TRBD2 is a possible D gene (6 bases). CDR3 length: 14 amino acids. Trimming pared 3 bases from V and 3 bases from J, leaving 10 bases between. CDR1 is LGHDT and CDR2 is YNNKEL in the germline V gene (reference sequence).

This clonotype came up many times. V and J are TRBV7-2 and TRBJ1-3; D unresolved. The CDR3 loop spans 14 amino acids. V was trimmed by 5 bases and J by 4 bases, leaving 12 bases between them. Germline assignment: CDR1 SGHTA and CDR2 FQGNSA. CDR3 in DNA: TGTGCCAGCAGCGTCCACCACTCCGGAAACACCATATATTTT. It is translated as CASSVHHSGNTIYF. Full variable domain (remainder filled in from reference TRBV7-2 and TRBJ1-3): GAGVSQSPSNKVTEKGKDVELRCDPISGHTALYWYRQSLGQGLEFLIYFQGNSAPDKSGLPSDRFSAERTGGSVSTLTIQRTQQEDSAVYLCASSVHHSGNTIYFGEGSWLTVV.

There are a few counts of this clonotype. This chain uses TRBV6-2 or TRBV6-3 with TRBJ2-1; D is uncertain. The germline CDR1 and CDR2 sequences are MNHEY and SVGEGT. The germline V and J ends were trimmed by 1 base and 9 bases, with 13 bases remaining between them. This CDR3 is 14 amino acids long. The CDR3 spells CASSYLIRNREQFF. CDR3 nucleotides: TGTGCCAGCAGTTACTTAATCAGAAATCGTGAGCAGTTCTTC.

This clonotype was found many times. V usage is TRBV7-2 and J usage is TRBJ1-5; D remains unclear. The V gene lost 5 bases and the J gene lost 5 bases, with 13 bases spanning the gap. This CDR3 comprises 14 residues. Germline loops: CDR1 SGHTA, CDR2 FQGNSA. This CDR3 is CASSTSGAYQPQHF. CDR3 nucleotides: TGTGCCAGCAGCACCTCGGGCGCGTATCAGCCCCAGCATTTT.

At least ten counts were recorded for this clonotype. The J gene is TRBJ1-2, the V gene TRBV4-3, with 9 bases that match TRBD1. CDR3 length equals 15 residues. Germline V gene lookup returns CDR1 LGHNA and CDR2 YSLEER. The ends lost 0 bases at V and 8 bases at J; junction bases unmatched: 7. The CDR3 sequence: CASSQDQRTGVGYTF. The CDR3 coding sequence is TGCGCCAGCAGCCAAGACCAACGGACAGGGGTCGGCTACACCTTC.

The J gene is TRBJ2-5, the V gene TRBV7-6; no clear D gene. Trimming pared 5 bases from V and 2 bases from J, leaving 18 bases between. The CDR3 consists of 16 residues. Germline CDR1 reads SGHVS; CDR2 reads FNYEAQ. CDR3 protein: CASSPALIRSQETQYF. DNA of the CDR3: TGTGCCAGCAGCCCAGCCCTCATTCGCAGTCAAGAGACCCAGTACTTC. Together with reference TRBV7-6 and TRBJ2-5, the CDR3 gives the full variable domain: GAGVSQSPRYKVTKRGQDVALRCDPISGHVSLYWYRQALGQGPEFLTYFNYEAQQDKSGLPNDRFSAERPEGSISTLTIQRTEQRDSAMYRCASSPALIRSQETQYFGPGTRLLVL.

This clonotype was seen a few times. V gene TRBV6-5 combines with J gene TRBJ2-7; 12 bases are shared with TRBD2. V dropped 6 bases and J dropped 5; count of bases not matched to a gene: 8. Germline lookup yields CDR1 MNHEY and CDR2 SVGAGI. The CDR3 is 15 amino acids. This CDR3 is CASSPRTSGVDEQYF. CDR3 DNA sequence: TGTGCCAGCAGCCCTAGGACTAGCGGGGTTGACGAGCAGTACTTC.

This chain connects TRBV7-9 to TRBJ2-1; D perhaps matches TRBD1 (6 bases). Germline values: CDR1 SEHNR, CDR2 FQNEAQ (reference sequence). V lost 10 bases and J lost 5, with 21 bases in between. The CDR3 runs to 15 residues. CDR3 sequence: CANRRPGQINNEQFF. The CDR3 DNA is TGTGCCAACAGACGACCCGGACAGATAAACAATGAGCAGTTCTTC.

This clonotype turned up a few times. V usage is TRBV7-2 and J usage is TRBJ2-7; D assignment may be TRBD1 or TRBD2 (6 bases each). V lost 6 bases, J lost 3 bases, and 18 bases lay in between. CDR1 SGHTA and CDR2 FQGNSA come from the germline V gene. This CDR3 is 15 amino acids long. The CDR3 nucleotides are TGTGCCAGCAGAGTCTATGAGGGGGGAGTCTACGAGCAGTACTTC. Amino acid sequence: CASRVYEGGVYEQYF.

Remarks on this clonotype: A single base separates this from a much larger clone, so it may be a read error. This chain joins TRBV6-1 and TRBJ1-6; 7 nucleotides agree with TRBD1. The germline gives CDR1 MNHNS, CDR2 SASEGT. The CDR3 has 14 residues. V lost 5 bases and J lost 12; bases outside the gene matches: 10. The CDR3 spells CASSYADRDLPLHF. CDR3 nucleotides: TGTGCCAGCAGTTACGCTGACAGGGATTTACCCCTCCACTTT.

This clonotype came up a few times. Written as DNA, the CDR3 is TGTGCCAGCAGCTTATTGGCAGGGACTAACTACGAGCAGTACTTC. It yields the protein CASSLLAGTNYEQYF. This chain joins TRBV11-2 and TRBJ2-7; 7 bases are a match to TRBD2. J lost 3 bases, V lost 2 bases, and 7 bases had no gene match. This CDR3 is 15 amino acids long. Germline V gives CDR1 SGHAT, CDR2 FQNNGV.

In this sample, this clonotype turned up many times. A read error may account for a junction end that differs from germline. The V call is TRBV11-1, the J call TRBJ2-1; possible D gene TRBD1, 6 bases. The CDR3 is 17 residues long. Germline lookup yields CDR1 SGHAT and CDR2 FQDESV (reference sequence). CDR3 sequence: CASSPRITSRGYNEQLF. In DNA, the CDR3 is TGTGCCAGCAGCCCACGTATCACTTCCAGGGGTTACAATGAGCAGCTCTTC.

This clonotype was counted a few times. The V gene is TRBV2, the J gene TRBJ2-7; 10 bases are shared with TRBD1. V was clipped by 6 bases and J by 1 base; unmatched bases: 6. The CDR3 has 15 amino acids. Looked up from germline, CDR1 is SNHLY and CDR2 is FYNNEI. The CDR3 loop is CASRSPGQGSYEQYF. Here the CDR3 DNA reads TGTGCCAGCAGAAGTCCGGGACAGGGGTCCTACGAGCAGTACTTC.

The chain uses TRBV11-2 and TRBJ1-3; the D is unclear. The ends were cut back, 5 bases at V and 0 bases at J, with 11 bases in the middle. CDR3 length: 15 amino acids. Germline V gene sequence: CDR1 SGHAT, CDR2 FQNNGV. DNA of the CDR3: TGTGCCAGCAGCCTCTTACCCTCCTCTGGAAACACCATATATTTT. Protein product: CASSLLPSSGNTIYF.

This clonotype was seen more than once but under ten times. The rearrangement links TRBV12-3 or TRBV12-4 to TRBJ1-4; D remains unclear. The CDR3 runs 15 residues. Trimming stripped 3 bases from V and 3 bases from J, with 11 bases between. The CDR3 is CASSLGQAANEKLFF. The CDR3 region has the DNA TGTGCCAGCAGTTTGGGCCAGGCGGCTAATGAAAAACTGTTTTTT.

V usage is TRBV7-6 and J usage is TRBJ1-2; 7 positions agree with TRBD1. The CDR3 length is 15 residues. Germline values: CDR1 SGHVS, CDR2 FNYEAQ. After removal of 5 bases from V and 0 bases from J, the junction contained 6 bases not matched to a gene. CDR3 region: CASSDATGSNYGYTF. The CDR3 nucleotides read TGTGCCAGCAGCGACGCGACAGGGTCTAACTATGGCTACACCTTC.

The sample holds many counts of this clonotype. The germline gene is not matched at one end of the junction; a read error may be the cause. CDR3: CQSRDSSNYGYTF. The CDR3 nucleotides read TGCCAAAGCCGGGACTCATCTAACTATGGCTACACCTTC. The chain couples TRBV10-3 to TRBJ1-2, with D tentatively TRBD1 (5 bases). The germline gives CDR1 ENHRY, CDR2 SYGVKD. This CDR3 comprises 13 residues.

This clonotype was seen a few times. V gene TRBV10-3 combines with J gene TRBJ2-2, with TRBD2 matching over 7 bases. In germline, CDR1 is ENHRY, CDR2 SYGVKD. This CDR3 has 14 residues. The trim removed 10 bases at V and 1 base at J, leaving 6 bases unmatched. CDR3: CASRSGENTGELFF. CDR3 bases: TGTGCCAGTCGAAGCGGGGAGAACACCGGGGAGCTGTTTTTT.

The genes are TRBV5-4 and TRBJ2-3; 8 nucleotides line up with TRBD1. Per the germline V gene, CDR1 is SGHNT and CDR2 is YYREEE (reference sequence). The CDR3 sequence is 15 residues long. Trimming took 2 bases from V and 5 from J; bases not matched to a gene: 7. Here the CDR3 DNA reads TGTGCCAGCAGCTTACAGGGGGTTCCTCTAGATACGCAGTATTTT. This gives the protein CASSLQGVPLDTQYF.

The chain links TRBV25-1 to TRBJ2-1; TRBD2 might be the D (6 bases). Trimming took 1 base from V and 1 from J, leaving 14 bases between them. In germline, CDR1 is MGHDK, CDR2 SYGVNS. This CDR3 is 17 amino acids long. CDR3 coding DNA: TGTGCCAGCAGTGAATTATTGTTAGCGGATTCCTACAATGAGCAGTTCTTC. Translated: CASSELLLADSYNEQFF.

The genes are TRBV6-1 and TRBJ1-1; D is unclear. The CDR3 extends over 17 amino acids. From germline, CDR1 is MNHNS and CDR2 SASEGT. Trimming shortened V by 7 bases and J by 0 bases, and 21 bases separated the two germline ends. In DNA, the CDR3 is TGTGCCAGCACACGAGAACTTTTGGGCCCCATGAACACTGAAGCTTTCTTT. It translates to CASTRELLGPMNTEAFF.

This clonotype appeared many times. The chain combines TRBV7-2 with TRBJ1-4; tentative D call: TRBD1 (6 bases). Trimming removed 2 bases at V and 11 bases at J, with 15 bases between. The CDR3 is 14 residues long. Germline assignment: CDR1 SGHTA and CDR2 FQGNSA. CDR3 loop: CASSLWDTISKLFF. The CDR3 nucleotides are TGTGCCAGCAGCTTATGGGACACCATCAGCAAACTGTTTTTT. Together with reference TRBV7-2 and TRBJ1-4, the CDR3 gives the full variable domain: GAGVSQSPSNKVTEKGKDVELRCDPISGHTALYWYRQSLGQGLEFLIYFQGNSAPDKSGLPSDRFSAERTGGSVSTLTIQRTQQEDSAVYLCASSLWDTISKLFFGSGTQLSVL.

This clonotype was observed a few times. The V and J genes are TRBV28 and TRBJ1-3, with D uncertain. In germline, CDR1 is MDHEN, CDR2 SYDVKM. Trimming took off 1 base at V and 3 bases at J, with 7 bases between the two ends. The CDR3 is 14 residues long. CDR3 sequence: CASSLSLGGNTIYF. The CDR3 coding sequence is TGTGCCAGCAGTTTATCCTTGGGTGGAAACACCATATATTTT.

The table lists this clonotype with many counts. The chain uses TRBV19 and TRBJ1-1; 8 bases agree with TRBD1. V lost 5 bases, J lost 3 bases, and 5 bases stayed unmatched. This CDR3 contains 14 residues. Germline V gene sequence: CDR1 LNHDA, CDR2 SQIVND (reference sequence). CDR3 DNA: TGTGCCAGTAGTCCGGGACAGGAATACACTGAAGCTTTCTTT. Its translation is CASSPGQEYTEAFF.

The chain couples TRBV12-3 or TRBV12-4 to TRBJ1-5, with D hard to call. This CDR3 is 14 amino acids long. The ends were cut back, 1 base at V and 3 bases at J, with 7 bases in the middle. The CDR3 loop reads CASSLGSTNQPQHF. CDR3 in DNA: TGTGCCAGCAGTTTAGGTAGCACCAATCAGCCCCAGCATTTT.

The chain recombines TRBV7-9 with TRBJ1-2; D perhaps matches TRBD1 (5 bases). The CDR3 consists of 15 residues. Between the trimmed V and J ends, which lost 1 base and 6 bases, there was a span of 15 bases. The V gene's germline CDR1 is SEHNR and CDR2 FQNEAQ (reference sequence). The DNA of the CDR3 is TGTGCCAGCAGCTTAGGTTCGGCAGGGCGGCATGGCTACACCTTC. This sequence encodes CASSLGSAGRHGYTF.

This clonotype was detected a few times. The J gene is TRBJ2-1, the V gene TRBV20-1; D remains ambiguous. The V gene's germline CDR1 is DFQATT and CDR2 SNEGSKA (reference sequence). V gave up 3 bases and J gave up 4 bases, with 16 bases separating them. The CDR3 has 15 residues. The CDR3 is CSASRSGQFYNEQFF. CDR3 DNA sequence: TGCAGTGCTAGTCGCTCAGGCCAGTTTTACAATGAGCAGTTCTTC.

The chain joins TRBV20-1 to TRBJ1-3; D is ambiguous. Trimming took off 3 bases at V and 0 bases at J, with 9 bases between the two ends. From germline, CDR1 is DFQATT and CDR2 SNEGSKA (reference sequence). The CDR3 is 14 amino acids. Written as DNA, the CDR3 is TGCAGTGCTAGCCAGACGGACTCTGGAAACACCATATATTTT. This translates into CSASQTDSGNTIYF.

This chain joins TRBV7-6 and TRBJ2-7; 7 bases are a match to TRBD2. V shed 8 bases and J 7 bases; nucleotides not matched to a gene: 11. Germline assignment: CDR1 SGHVS and CDR2 FNYEAQ. The CDR3 runs to 13 residues. The CDR3 is CASGTTSAGEQYF. In DNA, the CDR3 is TGTGCCAGCGGCACCACTAGCGCGGGTGAGCAGTACTTC.

This clonotype was observed a handful of times. The V gene is TRBV5-1, the J gene TRBJ1-1; possible D gene TRBD1, 6 bases. Trimming removed 2 bases from V and 1 base from J, with 15 bases in between. The CDR3 runs to 16 residues. From germline, CDR1 is SGHRS and CDR2 YFSETQ. CDR3: CASSFTGPRTNTEAFF. Here the CDR3 DNA reads TGCGCCAGCAGCTTCACAGGGCCGAGAACGAACACTGAAGCTTTCTTT.